In this sample, the clone carrying this TCR beta chain turned up a few times. Its specificity is not known. This sample was taken from a study of T cells after yellow fever vaccination. For the study at large: Those fractions that held only low numbers of cells were prepared using the SMART-Seq v4 Ultra Low Input RNA kit.

The CDR3 contains 15 residues. Losses at the gene ends were 4 bases for V and 4 bases for J; bases not matched to a gene: 9. The V gene's germline CDR1 is SGHTA and CDR2 FQGNSA. A 5'RACE template-switching step, the method used to make TCR cDNA, added a universal primer site and UMIs. MiXCR, applied by TCRdb to the 5' RACE reads, yields one record per CDR3 protein. This table holds 200,000 to 250,000 distinct CDR3 sequences, more than 3% found once. Study outcomes and limitations: There was a small share of clonotypes that showed up in both the CD4 and CD8 compartments. Subsequent booster samples again held most clones from primary vaccination (96% CD4, about 85% CD8).

The chain carries TRBV7-2 and TRBJ1-2; 7 nucleotides align to TRBD1. Sequenced here: CD4+ T cells sorted from PBMCs, sampled 10 days after the yellow fever booster vaccination. The TCR originated in a man aged 18 to 30 who received the YFV17D yellow fever vaccine. The CDR3 here is CASSSAPGQSYGYTF. The CDR3 nucleotides are TGTGCCAGCAGCTCTGCCCCGGGACAGAGCTATGGCTACACCTTC. The complete variable domain, with remaining parts taken from reference TRBV7-2 and TRBJ1-2, reads GAGVSQSPSNKVTEKGKDVELRCDPISGHTALYWYRQSLGQGLEFLIYFQGNSAPDKSGLPSDRFSAERTGGSVSTLTIQRTQQEDSAVYLCASSSAPGQSYGYTFGSGTRLTVV.